Listed below are T cell receptor beta chains from one sample, sequenced in a study of cytotoxic CD8 clonotypes in ibrutinib-treated CLL. The assay was immunoSEQ multiplex PCR, and TCRdb's table has in-frame clones only and misses some. The sample shows 300,000 to 400,000 clones, 67% of them seen only once. Sequencing used PBMCs, obtained after 36 months of ibrutinib treatment. The receptors here all came from a human donor with chronic lymphocytic leukemia. CDR3s leave out the opening cysteine and the closing phenylalanine or tryptophan. Fields, in order: clone size, V gene, J gene, CDR3 protein. Where a row states a size, it is once, few, many or the class of an expanded clone; other rows omit it.

size: -; V: TRBV7-2; J: TRBJ2-7; CDR3: ASSNRNRDYEQY
size: -; V: TRBV28; J: TRBJ1-5; CDR3: ASMELGQPQH
size: -; V: TRBV2; J: TRBJ2-7; CDR3: ASSEALRYRGEQY
size: -; V: TRBV7-3; J: TRBJ2-5; CDR3: ASSLIGGFQGQETQY
size: -; V: TRBV11-1; J: TRBJ2-7; CDR3: ASSLSAVSYEQY
size: -; V: TRBV9; J: TRBJ2-5; CDR3: ASSARGRAVETQY
size: -; V: TRBV29-1; J: TRBJ1-2; CDR3: SVRPHLTGTASGNT
size: -; V: TRBV9; J: TRBJ2-7; CDR3: ASSVVPGEGEQY
size: few; V: TRBV10-3; J: TRBJ2-7; CDR3: AISGSGSYEQY
size: once; V: TRBV10-2; J: TRBJ2-5; CDR3: ASKLGTTQETQY
size: -; V: TRBV13; J: TRBJ2-3; CDR3: ASSLSSTDTQY
size: -; V: TRBV5-1; J: TRBJ2-1; CDR3: ASTHTSGGGYNEQF
size: -; V: TRBV7-3; J: TRBJ2-6; CDR3: ASSFGTANSGANVLT
size: -; V: TRBV29-1; J: TRBJ2-2; CDR3: SVGGQGLGGELF
size: -; V: TRBV4-1; J: TRBJ2-3; CDR3: ASSQMTGLAGSTDTQY
size: -; V: TRBV25-1; J: TRBJ2-5; CDR3: ASSALGLAKETQY
size: -; V: TRBV4-3; J: TRBJ2-1; CDR3: ASSPWRMGLAVISYNEQF
size: -; V: TRBV10-3; J: TRBJ2-2; CDR3: AISDGRGATGELF
size: -; V: TRBV6-5; J: TRBJ2-3; CDR3: ASSPGTYADTQY
size: few; V: TRBV11-3; J: TRBJ2-7; CDR3: ASSLGPIYEQY
size: -; V: TRBV29-1; J: TRBJ1-4; CDR3: SVGRQEKLF
size: -; V: TRBV6-1; J: TRBJ1-1; CDR3: ASSDRFRGKTEAF
size: -; V: TRBV7-6; J: TRBJ2-5; CDR3: ASSLEGRGAQETQY
size: -; V: TRBV4-3; J: TRBJ2-7; CDR3: ASSQGGLAGSALGEQY
size: -; V: TRBV7-9; J: TRBJ2-3; CDR3: ASSLSFRENTQY
size: once; V: TRBV18; J: TRBJ2-2; CDR3: ASSPPRTRTPTGELF
size: -; V: TRBV6-7; J: TRBJ1-1; CDR3: ASSPWGFRAEAF
size: -; V: TRBV5-6; J: TRBJ1-3; CDR3: ASSLTPSRGSGNTIY
size: -; V: TRBV9; J: TRBJ2-1; CDR3: ASSAGQGINEQF
size: few; V: TRBV5-1; J: TRBJ2-1; CDR3: ASSRDREEGEQF
size: -; V: TRBV19; J: TRBJ1-1; CDR3: ASSITGLDTEAF
size: -; V: TRBV27; J: TRBJ1-2; CDR3: ASRTGGGYGYT